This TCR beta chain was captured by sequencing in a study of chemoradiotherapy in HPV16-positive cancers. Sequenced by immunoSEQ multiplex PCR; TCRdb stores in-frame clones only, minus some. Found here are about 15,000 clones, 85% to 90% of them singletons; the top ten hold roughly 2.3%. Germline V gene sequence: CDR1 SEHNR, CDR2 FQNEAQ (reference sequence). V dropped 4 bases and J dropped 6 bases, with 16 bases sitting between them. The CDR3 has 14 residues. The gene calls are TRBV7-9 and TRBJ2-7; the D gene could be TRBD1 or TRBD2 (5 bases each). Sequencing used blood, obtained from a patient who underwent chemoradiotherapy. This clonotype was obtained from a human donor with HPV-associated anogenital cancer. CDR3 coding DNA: TGTGCCAGCAGCTCGCTCGGGGCTCTAGGCGAGCAGTACTTC. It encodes CASSSLGALGEQYF.